This entry features one TCR beta chain sequence. These data originate in a study of monozygotic twins with inflammatory bowel disease. TCRdb processed the 5' RACE reads again and assigns one entry to each CDR3 protein, with no DNA. This sample contains around 450,000 distinct CDR3 sequences. CDR3 length equals 13 residues. The material sequenced was blood. The V and J genes are TRBV12-3 or TRBV12-4 and TRBJ2-7. This sequence was found in a human donor with ulcerative colitis or Crohn's disease, or a healthy co-twin of an affected twin (not recorded which). The CDR3: CASSSLLRSEQYF.